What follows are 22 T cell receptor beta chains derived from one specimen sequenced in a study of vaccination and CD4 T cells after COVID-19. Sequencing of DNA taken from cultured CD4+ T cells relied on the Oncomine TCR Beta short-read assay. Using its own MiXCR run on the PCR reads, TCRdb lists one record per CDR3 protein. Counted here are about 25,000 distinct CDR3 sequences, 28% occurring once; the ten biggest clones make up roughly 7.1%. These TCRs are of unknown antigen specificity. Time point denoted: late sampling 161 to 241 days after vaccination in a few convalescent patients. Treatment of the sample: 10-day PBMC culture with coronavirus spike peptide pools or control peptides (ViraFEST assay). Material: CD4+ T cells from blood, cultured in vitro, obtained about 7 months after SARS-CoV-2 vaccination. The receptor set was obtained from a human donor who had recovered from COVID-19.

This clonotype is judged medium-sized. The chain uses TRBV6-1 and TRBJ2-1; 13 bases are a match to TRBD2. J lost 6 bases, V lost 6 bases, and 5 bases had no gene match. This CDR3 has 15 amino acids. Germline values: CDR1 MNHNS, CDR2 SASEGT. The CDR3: CASRPGLAGANEQFF. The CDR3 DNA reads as TGTGCCAGCAGACCAGGACTAGCGGGAGCCAATGAGCAGTTCTTC.

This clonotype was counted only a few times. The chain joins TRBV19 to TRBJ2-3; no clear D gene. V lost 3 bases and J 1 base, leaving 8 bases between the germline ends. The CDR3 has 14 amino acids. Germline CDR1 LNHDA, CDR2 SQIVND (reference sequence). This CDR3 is CASSINGGTDTQYF. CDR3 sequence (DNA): TGTGCCAGTAGTATCAATGGAGGCACAGATACGCAGTATTTT.

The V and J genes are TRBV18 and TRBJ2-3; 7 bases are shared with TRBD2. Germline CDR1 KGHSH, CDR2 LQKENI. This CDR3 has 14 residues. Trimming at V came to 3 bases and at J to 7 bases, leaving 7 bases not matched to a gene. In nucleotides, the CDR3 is TGTGCCAGCTCACCTACTAGCGAGACCAATACGCAGTATTTT. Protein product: CASSPTSETNTQYF. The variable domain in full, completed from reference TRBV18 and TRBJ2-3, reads NAGVMQNPRHLVRRRGQEARLRCSPMKGHSHVYWYRQLPEEGLKFMVYLQKENIIDESGMPKERFSAEFPKEGPSILRIQQVVRGDSAAYFCASSPTSETNTQYFGPGTRLTVL.

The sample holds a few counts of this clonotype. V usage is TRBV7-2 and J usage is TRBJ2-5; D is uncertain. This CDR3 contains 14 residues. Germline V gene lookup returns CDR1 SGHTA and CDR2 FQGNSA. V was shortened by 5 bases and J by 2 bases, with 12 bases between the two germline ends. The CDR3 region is CASSPQTPQETQYF. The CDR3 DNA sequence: TGTGCCAGCAGCCCGCAAACACCACAAGAGACCCAGTACTTC.

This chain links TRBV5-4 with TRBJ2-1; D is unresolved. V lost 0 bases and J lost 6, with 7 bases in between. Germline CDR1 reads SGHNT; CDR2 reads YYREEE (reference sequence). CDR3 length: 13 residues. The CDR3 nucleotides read TGTGCCAGCAGCTTGGCAGCTAGCAATGAGCAGTTCTTC. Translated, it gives CASSLAASNEQFF.

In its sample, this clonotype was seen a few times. CDR3 residues: CASSQESVGEQYF. CDR3 nucleotides: TGTGCCAGCAGCCAAGAATCTGTTGGCGAGCAGTACTTC. This rearrangement joins TRBV4-2 to TRBJ2-7, with D hard to call. This CDR3 spans 13 amino acids. In germline, CDR1 is LGHNA, CDR2 YNFKEQ. The ends were cut back, 0 bases at V and 6 bases at J, with 9 bases in the middle.

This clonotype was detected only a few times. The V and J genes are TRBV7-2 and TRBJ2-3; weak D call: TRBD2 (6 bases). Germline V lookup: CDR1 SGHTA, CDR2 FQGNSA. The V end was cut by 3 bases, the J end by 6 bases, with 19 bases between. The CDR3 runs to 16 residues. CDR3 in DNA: TGTGCCAGCAGCTTGGCAGGCGGGGTGCTGTTTGATACGCAGTATTTT. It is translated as CASSLAGGVLFDTQYF.

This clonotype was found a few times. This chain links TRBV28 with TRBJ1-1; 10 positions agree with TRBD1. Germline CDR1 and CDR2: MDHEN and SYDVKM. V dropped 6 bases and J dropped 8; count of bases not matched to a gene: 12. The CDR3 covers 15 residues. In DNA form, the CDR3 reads TGTGCCAGCAGAGACCTAGGGACAGGGGTTTTCGAAGCTTTCTTT. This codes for CASRDLGTGVFEAFF.

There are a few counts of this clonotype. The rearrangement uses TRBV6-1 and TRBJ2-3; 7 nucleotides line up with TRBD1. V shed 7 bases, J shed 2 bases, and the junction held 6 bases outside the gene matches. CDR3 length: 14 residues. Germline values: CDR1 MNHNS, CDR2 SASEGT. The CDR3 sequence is CASKWGQITDTQYF. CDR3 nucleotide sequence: TGTGCCAGCAAGTGGGGACAGATCACAGATACGCAGTATTTT.

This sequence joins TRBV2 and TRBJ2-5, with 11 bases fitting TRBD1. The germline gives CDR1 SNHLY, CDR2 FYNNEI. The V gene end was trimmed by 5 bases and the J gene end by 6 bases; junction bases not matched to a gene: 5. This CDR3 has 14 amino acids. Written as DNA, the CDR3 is TGTGCCAGCAGTACCGGGACAGGGGGAAAGACCCAGTACTTC. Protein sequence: CASSTGTGGKTQYF.

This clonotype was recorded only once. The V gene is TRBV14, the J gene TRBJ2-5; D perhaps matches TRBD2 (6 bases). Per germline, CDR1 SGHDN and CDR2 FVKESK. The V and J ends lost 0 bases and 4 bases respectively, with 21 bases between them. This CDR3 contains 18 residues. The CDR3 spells CASSQDTGKHWDLETQYF. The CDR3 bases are TGTGCCAGCAGCCAAGATACGGGGAAACATTGGGACTTAGAGACCCAGTACTTC.

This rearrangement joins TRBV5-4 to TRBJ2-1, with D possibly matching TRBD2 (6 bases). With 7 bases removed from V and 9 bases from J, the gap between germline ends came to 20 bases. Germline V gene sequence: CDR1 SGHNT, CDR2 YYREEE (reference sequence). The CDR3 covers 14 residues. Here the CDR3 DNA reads TGTGCCAGCTCAAACAAGGGGACTGGAGGTGAGCAGTTCTTC. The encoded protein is CASSNKGTGGEQFF.

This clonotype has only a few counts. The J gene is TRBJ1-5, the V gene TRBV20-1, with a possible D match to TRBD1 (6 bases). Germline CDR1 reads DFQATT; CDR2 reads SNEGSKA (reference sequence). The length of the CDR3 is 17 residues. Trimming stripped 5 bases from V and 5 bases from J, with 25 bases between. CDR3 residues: CSAWVGFGRGGYQPQHF. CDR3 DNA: TGCAGTGCTTGGGTCGGGTTTGGCAGGGGAGGATATCAGCCCCAGCATTTT.

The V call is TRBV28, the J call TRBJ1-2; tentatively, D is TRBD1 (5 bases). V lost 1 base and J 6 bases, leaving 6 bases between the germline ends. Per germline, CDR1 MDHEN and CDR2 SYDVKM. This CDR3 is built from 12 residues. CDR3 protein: CASSLSGHGYTF. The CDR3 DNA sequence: TGTGCCAGCAGTTTATCGGGGCATGGCTACACCTTC.

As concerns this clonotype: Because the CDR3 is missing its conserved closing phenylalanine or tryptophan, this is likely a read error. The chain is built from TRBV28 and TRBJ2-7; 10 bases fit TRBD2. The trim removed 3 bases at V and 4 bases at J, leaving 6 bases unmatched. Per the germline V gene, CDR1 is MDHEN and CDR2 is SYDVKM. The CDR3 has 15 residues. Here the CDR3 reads CASSFSTSGKYEQYL. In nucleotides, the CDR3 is TGTGCCAGCAGTTTCTCAACTAGCGGGAAATACGAGCAGTACTTG.

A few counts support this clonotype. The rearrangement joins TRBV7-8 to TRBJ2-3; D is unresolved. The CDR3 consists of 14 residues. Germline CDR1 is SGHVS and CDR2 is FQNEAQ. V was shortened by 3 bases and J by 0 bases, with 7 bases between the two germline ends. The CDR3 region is CASSFRSSTDTQYF. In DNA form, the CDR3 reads TGTGCCAGCAGCTTTCGCTCTAGCACAGATACGCAGTATTTT.

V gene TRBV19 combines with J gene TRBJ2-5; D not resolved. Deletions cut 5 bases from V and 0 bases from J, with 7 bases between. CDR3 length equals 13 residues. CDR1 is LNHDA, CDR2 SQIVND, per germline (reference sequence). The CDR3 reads CASSVANQETQYF. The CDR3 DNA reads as TGTGCCAGTAGTGTGGCGAACCAAGAGACCCAGTACTTC.

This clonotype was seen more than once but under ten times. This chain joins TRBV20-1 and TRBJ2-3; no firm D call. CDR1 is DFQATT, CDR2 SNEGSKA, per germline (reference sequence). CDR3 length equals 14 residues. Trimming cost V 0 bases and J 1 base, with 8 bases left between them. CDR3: CSARDGWGTDTQYF. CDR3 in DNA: TGCAGTGCTAGAGATGGATGGGGCACAGATACGCAGTATTTT.

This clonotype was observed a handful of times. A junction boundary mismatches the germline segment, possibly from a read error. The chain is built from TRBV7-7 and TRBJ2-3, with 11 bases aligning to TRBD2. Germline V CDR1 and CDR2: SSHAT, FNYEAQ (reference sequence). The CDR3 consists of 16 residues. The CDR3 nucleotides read TGTGCTAGCAGCCCAGGGACTAGCGGAACCACAGATACGCAGTATTTT. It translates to CASSPGTSGTTDTQYF.

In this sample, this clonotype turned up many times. The CDR3 DNA follows: TGCAGTGCTAGCAACAGACCGGGACTAGGGGCCTACGAGCAGTACTTC. Translation: CSASNRPGLGAYEQYF. V gene TRBV20-1 combines with J gene TRBJ2-7; the match to TRBD2 covers 8 bases. The CDR3 length is 16 residues. The V gene's germline CDR1 is DFQATT and CDR2 SNEGSKA (reference sequence). The J segment lost 2 bases and the V segment lost 3 bases, leaving 12 bases of the junction unmatched.

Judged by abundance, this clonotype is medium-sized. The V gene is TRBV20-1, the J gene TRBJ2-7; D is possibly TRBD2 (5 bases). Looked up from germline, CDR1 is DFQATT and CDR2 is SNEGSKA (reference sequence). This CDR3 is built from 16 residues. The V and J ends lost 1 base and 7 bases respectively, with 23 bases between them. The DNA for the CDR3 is TGCAGTGCTAGAGGAGGCACTAGGGCCTGGAGTGGAGAGCAGTACTTC. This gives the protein CSARGGTRAWSGEQYF.

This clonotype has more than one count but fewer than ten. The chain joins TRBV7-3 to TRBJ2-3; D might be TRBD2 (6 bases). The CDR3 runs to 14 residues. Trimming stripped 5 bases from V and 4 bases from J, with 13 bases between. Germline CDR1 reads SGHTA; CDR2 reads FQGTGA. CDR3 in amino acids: CASSLGERADTQYF. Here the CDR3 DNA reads TGTGCCAGCAGCCTGGGCGAGCGGGCAGATACGCAGTATTTT.